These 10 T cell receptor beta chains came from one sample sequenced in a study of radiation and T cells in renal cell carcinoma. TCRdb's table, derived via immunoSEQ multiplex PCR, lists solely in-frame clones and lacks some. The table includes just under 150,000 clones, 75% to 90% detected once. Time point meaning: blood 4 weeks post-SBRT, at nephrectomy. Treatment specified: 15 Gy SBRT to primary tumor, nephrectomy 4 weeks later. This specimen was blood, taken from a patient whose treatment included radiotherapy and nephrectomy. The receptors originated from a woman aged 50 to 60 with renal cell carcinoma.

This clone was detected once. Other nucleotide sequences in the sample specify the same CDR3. The CDR3 loop is CASSPGQGGQPQHF. CDR3 DNA sequence: TGTGCCAGCTCACCCGGACAGGGTGGGCAGCCCCAGCATTTT. The V gene is TRBV18, the J gene TRBJ1-5; 8 bases fit TRBD1. The CDR3 loop spans 14 amino acids. Germline CDR1 reads KGHSH; CDR2 reads LQKENI. Unmatched junction bases numbered 5, after V lost 3 bases and J lost 7 bases.

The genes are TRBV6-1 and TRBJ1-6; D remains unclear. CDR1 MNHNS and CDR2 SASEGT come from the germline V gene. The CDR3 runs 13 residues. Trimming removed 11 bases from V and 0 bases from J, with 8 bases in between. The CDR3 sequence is CASQSSYNSPLHF. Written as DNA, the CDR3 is TGTGCCTCTCAGAGCTCCTATAATTCACCCCTCCACTTT.

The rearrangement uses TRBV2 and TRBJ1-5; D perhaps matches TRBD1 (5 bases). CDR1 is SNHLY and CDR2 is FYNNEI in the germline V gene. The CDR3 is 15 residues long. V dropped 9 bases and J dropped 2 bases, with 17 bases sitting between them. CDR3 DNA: TGTGCCAGTTTCGTTGGTGGGGACGGCAATCAGCCCCAGCATTTT. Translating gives CASFVGGDGNQPQHF.

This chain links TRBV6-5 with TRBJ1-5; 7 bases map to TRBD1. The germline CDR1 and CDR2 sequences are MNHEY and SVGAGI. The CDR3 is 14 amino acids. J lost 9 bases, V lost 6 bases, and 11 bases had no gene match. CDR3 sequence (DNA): TGTGCCAGCAGCCAAGGACAGGCCGGTCGGCCCCAGCATTTT. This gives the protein CASSQGQAGRPQHF.

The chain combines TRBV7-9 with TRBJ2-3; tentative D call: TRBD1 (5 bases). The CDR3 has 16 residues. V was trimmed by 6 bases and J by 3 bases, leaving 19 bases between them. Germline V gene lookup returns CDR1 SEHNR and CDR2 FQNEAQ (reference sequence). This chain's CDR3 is CASSRHQGSETDTQYF. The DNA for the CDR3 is TGTGCCAGCAGTCGCCACCAGGGCTCCGAAACAGATACGCAGTATTTT.

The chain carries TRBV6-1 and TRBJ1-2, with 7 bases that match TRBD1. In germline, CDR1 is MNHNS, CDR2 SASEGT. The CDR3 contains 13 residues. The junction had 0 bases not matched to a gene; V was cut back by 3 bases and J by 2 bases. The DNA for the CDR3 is TGTGCCAGCAGTGAGACAGGGAACTATGGCTACACCTTC. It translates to CASSETGNYGYTF.

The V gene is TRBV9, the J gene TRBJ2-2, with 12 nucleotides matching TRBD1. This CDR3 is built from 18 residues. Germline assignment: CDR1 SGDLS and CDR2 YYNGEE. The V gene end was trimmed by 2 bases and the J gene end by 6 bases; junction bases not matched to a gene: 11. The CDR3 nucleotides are TGTGCCAGCAGCGTCAGAATCCCGGGACAGGGGGCGGCCGGGGAGCTGTTTTTT. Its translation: CASSVRIPGQGAAGELFF.

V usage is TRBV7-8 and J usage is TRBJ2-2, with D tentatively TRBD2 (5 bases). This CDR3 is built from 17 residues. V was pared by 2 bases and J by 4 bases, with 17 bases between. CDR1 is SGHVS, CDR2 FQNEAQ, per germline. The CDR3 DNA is TGTGCCAGCAGCTTATCCGGGGAAACGGCGGGCACCGGGGAGCTGTTTTTT. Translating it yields CASSLSGETAGTGELFF. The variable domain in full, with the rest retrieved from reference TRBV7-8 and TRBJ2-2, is GAGVSQSPRYKVAKRGQDVALRCDPISGHVSLFWYQQALGQGPEFLTYFQNEAQLDKSGLPSDRFFAERPEGSVSTLKIQRTQQEDSAVYLCASSLSGETAGTGELFFGEGSRLTVL.

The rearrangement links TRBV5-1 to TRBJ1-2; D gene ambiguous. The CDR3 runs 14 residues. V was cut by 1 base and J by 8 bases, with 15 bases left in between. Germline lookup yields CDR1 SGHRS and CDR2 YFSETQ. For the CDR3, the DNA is TGCGCCAGCAGCTTGAATGGTGAGGGTGGGGGCTACACCTTC. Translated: CASSLNGEGGGYTF.

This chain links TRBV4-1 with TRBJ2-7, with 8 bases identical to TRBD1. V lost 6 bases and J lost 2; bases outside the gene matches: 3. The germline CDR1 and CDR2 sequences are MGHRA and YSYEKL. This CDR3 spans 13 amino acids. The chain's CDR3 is CASRRTGTYEQYF. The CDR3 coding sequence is TGCGCCAGCAGGCGGACAGGGACCTACGAGCAGTACTTC.